This TCR beta chain was sequenced for a study of blood T cell repertoires in COVID-19. This clone was seen only a few times. Trimming cost V 9 bases and J 5 bases, with 19 bases left between them. This CDR3 comprises 14 residues. Germline loops: CDR1 LNHDA, CDR2 SQIVND (reference sequence). The table came from immunoSEQ multiplex PCR; TCRdb's copy has only in-frame clones and leaves some out. Of roughly 300,000 clones listed, 85% to 90% are singletons. The specimen sequenced was PBMCs or T cells enriched from blood (not recorded which). The clonotype was recovered from a young woman who had recovered from COVID-19. The rearrangement links TRBV19 to TRBJ1-1, with D perhaps matching TRBD1 (5 bases). For the CDR3, the DNA is TGTGCCAGCAACCACAGGTTGGGGGGGACTGAAGCTTTCTTT. The encoded protein is CASNHRLGGTEAFF.